The clone carrying this TCR beta chain came up a few times. The antigen is undetermined. This entry comes from a study of identical twins. Study results and caveats: Modeled out-of-frame TCR alpha sharing in monozygotic twins fell below observed levels. Memory repertoires showed no such pattern, whereas abundant cord blood beta clonotypes carried fewer insertions.

J lost 2 bases, V lost 3 bases, and 7 bases had no gene match. This CDR3 region has 14 residues. CDR1 DFQATT and CDR2 SNEGSKA come from the germline V gene (reference sequence). Template switching added a universal primer site; cDNA carried unique molecular identifiers. Using its own MiXCR run on the 5' RACE reads, TCRdb lists one record per CDR3 protein. The sample shows 500,000 to 700,000 distinct CDR3 sequences, around 7.4% of them seen only once. This sample was also put to use in a study of yellow fever vaccine responses in identical twins. That study reports: Twins' vaccine T cell responses reportedly seemed partly convergent and partly personalized.

The source of this sequence is a young woman in good health. The source material was PBMCs. The chain carries TRBV20-1 and TRBJ2-7, with 7 nucleotides matching TRBD2. The CDR3 reads CSARGGRPPYEQYF. CDR3 sequence (DNA): TGCAGTGCTAGGGGCGGGAGACCCCCCTACGAGCAGTACTTC.